Included here is one TCR beta chain sequence, with context. As yet, its antigen is unknown. CDR1 and CDR2 (germline): MGHRA, YSYEKL. V was clipped by 4 bases and J by 7 bases, with 20 bases between them. The CDR3 spans 16 residues. This sample was taken from a study of shared clonotypes between healthy human individuals. General study points: The donor pool, a small one, limited the genetic and exposure-history diversity represented. For naive CD4 cells, around 5% of clonotypes were shared across a handful of donors.

Cells designated naive CD8 were CD45RO-negative and were positively selected for CCR7, with terminally differentiated effector memory CD45RA+ cells excluded. The donors, healthy adults who were HIV-negative, had experienced no recent acute infections or vaccinations. Repertoires were generated with immunoSEQ multiplex PCR, while TCRdb's copy carries only in-frame clones and drops some. The repertoire has about 680,000 clones, just over 90% of them found once; the top ten carry 20% to 25%. Sample: naive CD8+ T cells sorted from blood. The receptor comes from a man aged 25 to 40 in good health. The chain links TRBV4-1 to TRBJ1-5; tentative D call: TRBD1 (5 bases). This CDR3 is CASSPEPGPGDQPQHF. The CDR3, as DNA: TGCGCCAGCAGCCCCGAGCCGGGACCTGGGGACCAGCCCCAGCATTTT.